This T cell receptor beta chain was sequenced during a study of shared clonotypes between healthy human individuals. Of note for this clone: Its specificity is not known.

Naive CD8 populations comprised CD45RO-negative cells positively selected for CCR7, excluding terminally differentiated effector memory CD45RA+ cells. The V end lost 5 bases, the J end lost 0 bases, and 14 bases lay between the germline ends. Germline V gene lookup returns CDR1 SGHVS and CDR2 FQNEAQ. This CDR3 contains 16 residues. Here immunoSEQ multiplex PCR was the method, and the copy in TCRdb shows in-frame clones only, minus some. The sample shows about 2.1 million clones, approximately 92% of them seen only once. Points from the study as a whole: Few donors limited the genetic and exposure-history diversity represented.

Sequencing input: naive CD8+ T cells from PBMCs. The receptor was isolated from a young man in good health. Some clones in this sample may be carry-over from other donors' samples. The rearrangement joins TRBV7-8 to TRBJ2-1; D unresolved. Here the CDR3 DNA reads TGTGCCAGCAGCCCCTGGAGCAGAAGCTCCTACAATGAGCAGTTCTTC. This codes for CASSPWSRSSYNEQFF.